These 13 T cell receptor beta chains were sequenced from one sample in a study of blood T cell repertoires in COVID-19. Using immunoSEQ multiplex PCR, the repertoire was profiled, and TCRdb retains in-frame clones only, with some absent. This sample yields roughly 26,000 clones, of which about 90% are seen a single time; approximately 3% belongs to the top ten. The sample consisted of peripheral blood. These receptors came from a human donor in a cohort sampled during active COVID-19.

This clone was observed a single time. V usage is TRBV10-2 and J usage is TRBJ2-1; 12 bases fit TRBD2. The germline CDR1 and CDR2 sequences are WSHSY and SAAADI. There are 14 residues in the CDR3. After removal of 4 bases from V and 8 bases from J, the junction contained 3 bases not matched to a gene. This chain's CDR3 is CASSVLAGGYEQFF. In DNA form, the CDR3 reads TGCGCCAGCAGTGTCCTAGCGGGGGGGTATGAGCAGTTCTTC.

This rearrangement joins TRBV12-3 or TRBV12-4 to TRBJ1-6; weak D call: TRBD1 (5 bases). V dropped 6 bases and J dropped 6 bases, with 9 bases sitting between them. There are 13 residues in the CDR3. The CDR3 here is CASSPGGNSPLHF. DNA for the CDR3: TGTGCCAGCAGCCCGGGGGGTAATTCACCCCTCCACTTT.

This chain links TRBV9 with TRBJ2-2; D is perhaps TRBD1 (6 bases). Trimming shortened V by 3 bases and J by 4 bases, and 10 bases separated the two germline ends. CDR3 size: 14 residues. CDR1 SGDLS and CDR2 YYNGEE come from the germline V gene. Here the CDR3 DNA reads TGTGCCAGCAGCGCTCAGGGGAGCACCGGGGAGCTGTTTTTT. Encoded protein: CASSAQGSTGELFF.

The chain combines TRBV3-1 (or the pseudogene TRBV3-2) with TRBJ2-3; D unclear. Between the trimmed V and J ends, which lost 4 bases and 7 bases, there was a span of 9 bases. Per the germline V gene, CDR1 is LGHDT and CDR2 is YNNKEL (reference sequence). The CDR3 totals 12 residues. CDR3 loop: CASSPTRNTQYF. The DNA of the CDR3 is TGTGCCAGCAGCCCAACGAGAAATACGCAGTATTTT.

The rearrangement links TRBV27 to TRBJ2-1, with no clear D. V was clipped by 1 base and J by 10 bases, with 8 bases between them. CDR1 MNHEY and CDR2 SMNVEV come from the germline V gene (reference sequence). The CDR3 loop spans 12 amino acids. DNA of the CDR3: TGTGCCAGCAGTTTATATGGCCTGGAGCAGTTCTTC. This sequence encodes CASSLYGLEQFF.

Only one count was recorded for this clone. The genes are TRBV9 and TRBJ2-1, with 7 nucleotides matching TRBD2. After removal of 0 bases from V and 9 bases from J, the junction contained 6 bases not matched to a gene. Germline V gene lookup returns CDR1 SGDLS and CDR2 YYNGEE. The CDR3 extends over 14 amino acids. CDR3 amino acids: CASSVAGGLGEQFF. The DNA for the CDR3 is TGTGCCAGCAGCGTAGCCGGGGGGTTGGGTGAGCAGTTCTTC.

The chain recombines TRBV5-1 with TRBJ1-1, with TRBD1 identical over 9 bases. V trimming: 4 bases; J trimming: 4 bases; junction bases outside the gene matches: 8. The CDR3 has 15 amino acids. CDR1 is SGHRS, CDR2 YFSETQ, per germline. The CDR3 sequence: CASSTPTGGVTEAFF. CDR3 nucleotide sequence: TGCGCCAGCAGCACACCGACAGGGGGAGTCACTGAAGCTTTCTTT. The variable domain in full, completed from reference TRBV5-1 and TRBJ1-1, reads KAGVTQTPRYLIKTRGQQVTLSCSPISGHRSVSWYQQTPGQGLQFLFEYFSETQRNKGNFPGRFSGRQFSNSRSEMNVSTLELGDSALYLCASSTPTGGVTEAFFGQGTRLTVV.

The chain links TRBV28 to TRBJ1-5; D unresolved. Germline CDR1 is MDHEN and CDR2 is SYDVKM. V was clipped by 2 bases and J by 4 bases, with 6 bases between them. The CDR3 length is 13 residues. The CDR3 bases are TGTGCCAGCAGTTTAACCCAGAATCAGCCCCAGCATTTT. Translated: CASSLTQNQPQHF.

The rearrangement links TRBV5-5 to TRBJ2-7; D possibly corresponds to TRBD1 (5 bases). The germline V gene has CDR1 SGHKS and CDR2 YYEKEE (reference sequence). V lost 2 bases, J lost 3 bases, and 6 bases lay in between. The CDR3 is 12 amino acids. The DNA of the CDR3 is TGTGCCAGCAGCTTCCAGGGCTACGAGCAGTACGTC. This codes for CASSFQGYEQYV.

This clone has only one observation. The CDR3 DNA is TGTGCCAGCAGCTTAGGGCAGAACAATGGCTACACCTTC. This sequence encodes CASSLGQNNGYTF. V is TRBV11-2 and J is TRBJ1-2; unclear D gene. CDR1 and CDR2 from the germline V gene are SGHAT and FQNNGV. The CDR3 extends over 13 amino acids. The V and J ends lost 1 base and 6 bases respectively, with 9 bases between them.

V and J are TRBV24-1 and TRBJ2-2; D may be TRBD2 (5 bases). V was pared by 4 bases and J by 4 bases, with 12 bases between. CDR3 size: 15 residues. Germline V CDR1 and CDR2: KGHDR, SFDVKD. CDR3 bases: TGTGCCACCAGTGACCCCCCCCGGGGCACCGGGGAGCTGTTTTTT. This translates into CATSDPPRGTGELFF.

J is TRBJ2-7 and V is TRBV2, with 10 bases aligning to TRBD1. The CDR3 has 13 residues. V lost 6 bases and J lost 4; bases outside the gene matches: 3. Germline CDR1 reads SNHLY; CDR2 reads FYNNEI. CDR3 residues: CASRDRGDYEQYF. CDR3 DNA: TGTGCCAGCAGGGACAGGGGGGATTACGAGCAGTACTTC.

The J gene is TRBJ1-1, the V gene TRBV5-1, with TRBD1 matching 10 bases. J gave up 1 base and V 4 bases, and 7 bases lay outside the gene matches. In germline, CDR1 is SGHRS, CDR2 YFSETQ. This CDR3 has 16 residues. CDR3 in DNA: TGCGCCAGCAGCACAGGGACAGGGGTGCCGAACACTGAAGCTTTCTTT. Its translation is CASSTGTGVPNTEAFF.